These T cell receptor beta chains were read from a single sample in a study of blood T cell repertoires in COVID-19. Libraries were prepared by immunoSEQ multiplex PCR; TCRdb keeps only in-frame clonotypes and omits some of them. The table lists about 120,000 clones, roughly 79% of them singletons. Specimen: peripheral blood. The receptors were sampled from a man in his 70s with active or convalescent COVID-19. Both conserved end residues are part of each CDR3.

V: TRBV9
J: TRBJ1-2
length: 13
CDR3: CASSAAANYGYTF

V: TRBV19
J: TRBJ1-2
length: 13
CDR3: CASRRQGDYGYTF

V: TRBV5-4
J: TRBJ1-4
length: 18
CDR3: CASSRTGARVQGNEKLFF

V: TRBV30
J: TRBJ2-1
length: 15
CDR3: CAWSVSLANYNEQFF

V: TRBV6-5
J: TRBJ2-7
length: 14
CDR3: CASSYSIGDYEQYF

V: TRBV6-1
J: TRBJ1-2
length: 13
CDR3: CASSDSASYGYTF

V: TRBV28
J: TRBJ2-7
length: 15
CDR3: CASHLAGVGSYEQYF

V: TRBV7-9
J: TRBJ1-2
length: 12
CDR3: CASSGSGYGYTF

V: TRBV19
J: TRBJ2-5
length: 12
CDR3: CASGGAQETQYF

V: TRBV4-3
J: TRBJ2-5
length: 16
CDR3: CASSQDRYSGQETQYF